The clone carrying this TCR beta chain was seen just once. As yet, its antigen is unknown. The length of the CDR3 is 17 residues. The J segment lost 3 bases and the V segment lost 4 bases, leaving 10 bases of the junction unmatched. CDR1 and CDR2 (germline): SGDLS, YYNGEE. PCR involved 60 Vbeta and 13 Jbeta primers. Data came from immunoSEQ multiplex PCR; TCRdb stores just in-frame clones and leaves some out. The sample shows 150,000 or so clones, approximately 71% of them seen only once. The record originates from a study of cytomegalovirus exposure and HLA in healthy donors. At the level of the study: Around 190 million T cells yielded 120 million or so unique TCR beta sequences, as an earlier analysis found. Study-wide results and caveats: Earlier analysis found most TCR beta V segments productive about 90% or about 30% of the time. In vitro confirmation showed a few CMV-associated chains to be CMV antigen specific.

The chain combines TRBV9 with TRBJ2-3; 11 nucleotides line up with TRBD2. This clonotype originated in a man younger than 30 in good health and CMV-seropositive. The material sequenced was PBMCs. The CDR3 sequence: CASSPHSGTSGTDTQYF. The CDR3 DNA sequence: TGTGCCAGCAGCCCGCACTCCGGGACTAGCGGAACAGATACGCAGTATTTT. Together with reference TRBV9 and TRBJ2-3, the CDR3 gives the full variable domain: DSGVTQTPKHLITATGQRVTLRCSPRSGDLSVYWYQQSLDQGLQFLIQYYNGEERAKGNILERFSAQQFPDLHSELNLSSLELGDSALYFCASSPHSGTSGTDTQYFGPGTRLTVL.